There are many counts of the clone carrying this T cell receptor (beta chain). The antigen remains unidentified. The data were taken from a study of CD8 T cells in ankylosing spondylitis. Study-wide results and limits: Clones linked with disease were CD8+ and fairly uncommon in the peripheral blood. Certain motif variants had earlier been reported in reactive arthritis synovial fluid and blood. The study identified a TCR beta motif of under ten highly homologous variants that appeared characteristic of ankylosing spondylitis blood.

V lost 3 bases, J lost 7 bases, and 14 bases stayed unmatched. The CDR3 runs 15 residues. From germline, CDR1 is DFQATT and CDR2 SNEGSKA (reference sequence). Generation of TCR beta libraries employed quantitative 5'-RACE incorporating molecular barcodes. TCRdb called the 5' RACE reads again in MiXCR, with one record for every CDR3 protein. The sample lists hundreds of thousands of distinct CDR3 sequences; about 10% were seen once. The chain couples TRBV20-1 to TRBJ2-5, with 7 nucleotides matching TRBD2. This TCR was sampled from a male donor with ankylosing spondylitis or in good health (not recorded which). The sample was blood, either unsorted or a sorted T cell fraction (not recorded which). The CDR3 region is CSASEDGESGGTQYF. CDR3 DNA sequence: TGCAGTGCTAGTGAAGACGGGGAGTCGGGGGGGACCCAGTACTTC.